Shown below are 28 T cell receptor beta chains from a single sample sequenced in a study of PD-1 blockade in classical Hodgkin lymphoma. Time point noted: cycle 4 day 1 (C4D1), after 5 to 7 weeks of nivolumab. No patient escaped relapse after autologous stem cell transplantation, and brentuximab vedotin exposure varied. Assay used: immunoSEQ multiplex PCR; TCRdb lists only in-frame clones, some missing. The table records tens of thousands of clones, more than 80% of them present only once. Specimen: peripheral blood mononuclear cells (PBMCs), collected before the fourth cycle of nivolumab. The receptors here all came from a human donor with classical Hodgkin lymphoma.

The chain joins TRBV7-3 to TRBJ1-6, with a possible D match to TRBD1 (6 bases). CDR3 length equals 17 residues. Trimming left V 5 bases short and J 10 bases short, with 24 bases between. Germline CDR1 and CDR2: SGHTA and FQGTGA. The CDR3 DNA sequence: TGTGCCAGCAGCACCCATGAGGGCAGGGGAGGAAGGTCACCCCTCCACTTT. It is translated as CASSTHEGRGGRSPLHF.

This sequence joins TRBV6-5 and TRBJ2-1; 9 bases fit TRBD2. CDR3 length: 15 residues. After removal of 2 bases from V and 9 bases from J, the junction contained 8 bases not matched to a gene. Germline V lookup: CDR1 MNHEY, CDR2 SVGAGI. In DNA form, the CDR3 reads TGTGCCAGCAGTTACAATGGACTAGCGAGTGCTGAGCAGTTCTTC. Translating gives CASSYNGLASAEQFF.

The V call is TRBV5-4, the J call TRBJ1-1; D is unclear. The germline V gene encodes CDR1 SGHNT and CDR2 YYREEE (reference sequence). The CDR3 length is 14 residues. Trimming removed 4 bases from V and 4 bases from J, with 14 bases in between. Here the CDR3 reads CASSPGWVGTEAFF. DNA of the CDR3: TGTGCCAGCAGCCCTGGGTGGGTTGGCACTGAAGCTTTCTTT.

The chain recombines TRBV25-1 with TRBJ2-7, with D unclear. From germline, CDR1 is MGHDK and CDR2 SYGVNS. V gave up 5 bases and J gave up 3 bases, with 14 bases separating them. CDR3 length: 14 amino acids. The CDR3 DNA is TGTGCCAGCAGTCGGTATGGCAGTGTCTACGAGCAGTACTTC. It is translated as CASSRYGSVYEQYF.

The V and J genes are TRBV6-5 and TRBJ2-5; no reliable D call. Trimming removed 0 bases at V and 7 bases at J, with 15 bases between. There are 15 residues in the CDR3. Germline CDR1 reads MNHEY; CDR2 reads SVGAGI. The chain's CDR3 is CASSYSIGPAATQYF. The CDR3 nucleotides are TGTGCCAGCAGTTACTCGATCGGCCCGGCGGCGACCCAGTACTTC.

This chain joins TRBV6-6 and TRBJ2-3, with D perhaps matching TRBD1 (5 bases). Germline V gene data show CDR1 as MNHNY and CDR2 as SVGAGI (reference sequence). The CDR3 contains 14 residues. V shed 0 bases and J shed 1 base, with 5 bases lying between them. CDR3 coding DNA: TGTGCCAGCAGTTACTCGACAGGCACAGATACGCAGTATTTT. It translates to CASSYSTGTDTQYF.

The CDR3 DNA is TGTGCCAGCAGCTTGGGTGGGGGAAATTCACCCCTCCACTTT. Protein product: CASSLGGGNSPLHF. This rearrangement joins TRBV5-4 to TRBJ1-6; a possible D gene is TRBD1 (5 bases). Germline assignment: CDR1 SGHNT and CDR2 YYREEE (reference sequence). The ends were cut back, 0 bases at V and 7 bases at J, with 8 bases in the middle. CDR3 length: 14 residues.

This chain links TRBV21-1 with TRBJ1-5; the D call in the table, TRBD1, was not verified against the DNA. TRBV21-1 is an annotated pseudogene. The CDR3 sequence is 14 residues long. The CDR3 region is CASSKGGLVQPQHF. CDR3 in DNA: TGTGCCAGCAGCAAAGGGGGGCTGGTTCAGCCCCAGCATTTT.

The rearrangement uses TRBV7-9 and TRBJ1-1; 8 nucleotides align to TRBD1. V was clipped by 5 bases and J by 5 bases; unmatched bases: 7. The CDR3 consists of 14 residues. In germline, CDR1 is SEHNR, CDR2 FQNEAQ (reference sequence). The CDR3 coding sequence is TGTGCCAGCAGCACCGGACAGGGTTGGACTGAAGCTTTCTTT. It yields the protein CASSTGQGWTEAFF.

The V call is TRBV5-4, the J call TRBJ2-1; tentative D call: TRBD1 (5 bases). V gave up 6 bases and J gave up 8 bases, with 18 bases separating them. The CDR3 length is 14 residues. Looked up from germline, CDR1 is SGHNT and CDR2 is YYREEE (reference sequence). The CDR3 sequence is CASKSVQGADEQFF. The CDR3, as DNA: TGTGCCAGCAAATCCGTCCAAGGGGCGGATGAGCAGTTCTTC.

The gene calls are TRBV13 and TRBJ1-5; D call uncertain. CDR3 size: 16 residues. Germline assignment: CDR1 PRHDT and CDR2 FYEKMQ (reference sequence). The germline V and J ends were trimmed by 0 bases and 3 bases, with 12 bases remaining between them. CDR3: CASSLGVGTANQPQHF. The CDR3 DNA reads as TGTGCCAGCAGCTTAGGAGTCGGAACCGCCAATCAGCCCCAGCATTTT.

This chain connects TRBV5-1 to TRBJ1-1; D gene uncertain. This CDR3 region has 16 residues. CDR1 is SGHRS, CDR2 YFSETQ, per germline. V lost 0 bases and J lost 5, with 17 bases in between. The CDR3 protein is CASSLEGLVVGTEAFF. CDR3 bases: TGCGCCAGCAGCTTGGAAGGGCTTGTAGTGGGAACTGAAGCTTTCTTT.

The DNA for the CDR3 is TGTGCCAGCCAGCCACCTTATAGCAATCAGCCCCAGCATTTT. Translated, it gives CASQPPYSNQPQHF. The rearrangement uses TRBV2 and TRBJ1-5; D call uncertain. Deletions cut 8 bases from V and 0 bases from J, with 11 bases between. The CDR3 runs 14 residues. Germline V gives CDR1 SNHLY, CDR2 FYNNEI.

This clone has just one count. The V call is TRBV5-1, the J call TRBJ2-3; D possibly corresponds to TRBD2 (5 bases). V was clipped by 3 bases and J by 4 bases, with 15 bases between them. This CDR3 is 15 amino acids long. CDR1 and CDR2 (germline): SGHRS, YFSETQ. The chain's CDR3 is CASSSPGLSADTQYF. The CDR3 region has the DNA TGCGCCAGCAGCTCCCCCGGACTGTCCGCAGATACGCAGTATTTT.

This chain uses TRBV6-6 with TRBJ2-3; D call uncertain. The CDR3 totals 13 residues. Trimming cost V 6 bases and J 8 bases, with 15 bases left between them. CDR1 is MNHNY, CDR2 SVGAGI, per germline (reference sequence). Written as DNA, the CDR3 is TGTGCCAGCAGCCTAGGACCCTCGGGTACGCAGTATTTT. Residues: CASSLGPSGTQYF.

The chain has TRBV6-6 and TRBJ2-6; no firm D call. The CDR3 contains 13 residues. V lost 7 bases and J lost 1, with 5 bases in between. The germline gives CDR1 MNHNY, CDR2 SVGAGI (reference sequence). CDR3 sequence (DNA): TGTGCCAGCACCCAGTCTGGGGCCAACGTCCTGACTTTC. It yields the protein CASTQSGANVLTF.

This clone was seen a single time. The chain combines TRBV6-5 with TRBJ2-7; 7 nucleotides line up with TRBD1. Unmatched junction bases numbered 3, after V lost 10 bases and J lost 3 bases. The CDR3 is 11 residues long. CDR1 is MNHEY, CDR2 SVGAGI, per germline. The CDR3 protein is CAIRQGYEQYF. The CDR3, as DNA: TGTGCCATAAGACAGGGCTACGAGCAGTACTTC.

This clone has just one count. The chain has TRBV5-1 and TRBJ1-3; TRBD1 matches at 7 bases. V gave up 4 bases and J gave up 2 bases; unmatched junction bases: 6. The CDR3 extends over 15 amino acids. CDR1 and CDR2 from the germline V gene are SGHRS and YFSETQ. This CDR3 reads CASSATGNAGNTIYF. Here the CDR3 DNA reads TGCGCCAGCAGCGCGACAGGGAATGCTGGAAACACCATATATTTT.

V gene TRBV7-2 combines with J gene TRBJ2-1, with 7 bases lining up with TRBD2. CDR3 length: 14 amino acids. Germline assignment: CDR1 SGHTA and CDR2 FQGNSA. The J segment lost 6 bases and the V segment lost 5 bases, leaving 7 bases of the junction unmatched. The CDR3 nucleotides read TGTGCCAGCAGCCCTATGGGGGGGTTCAATGAGCAGTTCTTC. Translation: CASSPMGGFNEQFF.

This chain joins TRBV10-3 and TRBJ1-1; tentatively, D is TRBD1 (5 bases). Looked up from germline, CDR1 is ENHRY and CDR2 is SYGVKD. The CDR3 sequence is 13 residues long. CDR3 sequence reads: CAGARVKDTEAFF. CDR3 in DNA: TGTGCTGGGGCCAGGGTAAAGGACACTGAAGCTTTCTTT.

This chain joins TRBV7-9 and TRBJ2-5; 15 positions match TRBD2. V shed 5 bases, J shed 5 bases, and the junction held 9 bases outside the gene matches. Germline V lookup: CDR1 SEHNR, CDR2 FQNEAQ (reference sequence). This CDR3 is 17 amino acids long. CDR3 bases: TGTGCCAGCAGCCTTTTACCGGGACTAGCGGGGGGTGAGACCCAGTACTTC. Translation: CASSLLPGLAGGETQYF.

The J gene is TRBJ1-2, the V gene TRBV27; D remains unclear. Germline CDR1 and CDR2: MNHEY and SMNVEV (reference sequence). The V end was cut by 5 bases, the J end by 2 bases, with 15 bases between. CDR3 length equals 15 residues. The chain's CDR3 is CASSTGPPGNYGYTF. As DNA, the CDR3 is TGTGCCAGCAGTACCGGCCCGCCGGGGAACTATGGCTACACCTTC.

The chain recombines TRBV4-1 with TRBJ2-7; TRBD1 is a possible D gene (6 bases). Germline V lookup: CDR1 MGHRA, CDR2 YSYEKL. The length of the CDR3 is 15 residues. V lost 1 base to trimming and J lost 2 bases, with 12 bases between them. The CDR3, as DNA: TGCGCCAGCAGCCAAGTACCAGGGGTCGCCTACGAGCAGTACTTC. Translated, it gives CASSQVPGVAYEQYF.

The chain combines TRBV12-5 with TRBJ1-1; 8 bases align to TRBD1. The V gene's germline CDR1 is LGHNT and CDR2 FRNRAP. V was pared by 0 bases and J by 0 bases, with 12 bases of the junction left unmatched. The CDR3 totals 19 residues. The CDR3, as DNA: TGTGCTAGTGGTTTGGTTAACAGGGGGTTCATAATGATGAACACTGAAGCTTTCTTT. It encodes CASGLVNRGFIMMNTEAFF. The full variable domain, with the rest looked up from reference TRBV12-5 and TRBJ1-1, is DARVTQTPRHKVTEMGQEVTMRCQPILGHNTVFWYRQTMMQGLELLAYFRNRAPLDDSGMPKDRFSAEMPDATLATLKIQPSEPRDSAVYFCASGLVNRGFIMMNTEAFFGQGTRLTVV.

The DNA of the CDR3 is TGTGCCAGCAGGGCCGGGGACACTTGGAACACTGAAGCTTTCTTT. This translates into CASRAGDTWNTEAFF. The chain couples TRBV6-5 to TRBJ1-1; the D gene is possibly TRBD1 (6 bases). CDR1 is MNHEY, CDR2 SVGAGI, per germline. The V and J ends lost 6 bases and 1 base respectively, with 15 bases between them. The CDR3 has 15 residues.

The CDR3 here is CASSWGENIQYF. CDR3 DNA sequence: TGTGCCAGCAGTTGGGGGGAAAACATTCAGTACTTC. The rearrangement joins TRBV6-1 to TRBJ2-4; D is possibly TRBD2 (6 bases). Germline V gives CDR1 MNHNS, CDR2 SASEGT. V was trimmed by 5 bases and J by 5 bases, leaving 7 bases between them. CDR3 length: 12 amino acids.

The V gene is TRBV27, the J gene TRBJ2-1; 9 nucleotides line up with TRBD2. CDR3 length: 16 amino acids. V was pared by 2 bases and J by 6 bases, with 8 bases of the junction left unmatched. CDR1 MNHEY and CDR2 SMNVEV come from the germline V gene (reference sequence). Written as DNA, the CDR3 is TGTGCCAGCAGTTTAAGCGGACTAGCGAATTTCAATGAGCAGTTCTTC. It specifies CASSLSGLANFNEQFF.

The V gene is TRBV5-1, the J gene TRBJ1-4; 9 bases match TRBD1. The CDR3 has 15 residues. CDR1 and CDR2 (germline): SGHRS, YFSETQ. Trimming cost V 2 bases and J 3 bases; bases outside gene matches: 2. The CDR3 reads CASSLQGAPNEKLFF. The CDR3 coding sequence is TGCGCCAGCAGCTTACAGGGGGCCCCTAATGAAAAACTGTTTTTT.